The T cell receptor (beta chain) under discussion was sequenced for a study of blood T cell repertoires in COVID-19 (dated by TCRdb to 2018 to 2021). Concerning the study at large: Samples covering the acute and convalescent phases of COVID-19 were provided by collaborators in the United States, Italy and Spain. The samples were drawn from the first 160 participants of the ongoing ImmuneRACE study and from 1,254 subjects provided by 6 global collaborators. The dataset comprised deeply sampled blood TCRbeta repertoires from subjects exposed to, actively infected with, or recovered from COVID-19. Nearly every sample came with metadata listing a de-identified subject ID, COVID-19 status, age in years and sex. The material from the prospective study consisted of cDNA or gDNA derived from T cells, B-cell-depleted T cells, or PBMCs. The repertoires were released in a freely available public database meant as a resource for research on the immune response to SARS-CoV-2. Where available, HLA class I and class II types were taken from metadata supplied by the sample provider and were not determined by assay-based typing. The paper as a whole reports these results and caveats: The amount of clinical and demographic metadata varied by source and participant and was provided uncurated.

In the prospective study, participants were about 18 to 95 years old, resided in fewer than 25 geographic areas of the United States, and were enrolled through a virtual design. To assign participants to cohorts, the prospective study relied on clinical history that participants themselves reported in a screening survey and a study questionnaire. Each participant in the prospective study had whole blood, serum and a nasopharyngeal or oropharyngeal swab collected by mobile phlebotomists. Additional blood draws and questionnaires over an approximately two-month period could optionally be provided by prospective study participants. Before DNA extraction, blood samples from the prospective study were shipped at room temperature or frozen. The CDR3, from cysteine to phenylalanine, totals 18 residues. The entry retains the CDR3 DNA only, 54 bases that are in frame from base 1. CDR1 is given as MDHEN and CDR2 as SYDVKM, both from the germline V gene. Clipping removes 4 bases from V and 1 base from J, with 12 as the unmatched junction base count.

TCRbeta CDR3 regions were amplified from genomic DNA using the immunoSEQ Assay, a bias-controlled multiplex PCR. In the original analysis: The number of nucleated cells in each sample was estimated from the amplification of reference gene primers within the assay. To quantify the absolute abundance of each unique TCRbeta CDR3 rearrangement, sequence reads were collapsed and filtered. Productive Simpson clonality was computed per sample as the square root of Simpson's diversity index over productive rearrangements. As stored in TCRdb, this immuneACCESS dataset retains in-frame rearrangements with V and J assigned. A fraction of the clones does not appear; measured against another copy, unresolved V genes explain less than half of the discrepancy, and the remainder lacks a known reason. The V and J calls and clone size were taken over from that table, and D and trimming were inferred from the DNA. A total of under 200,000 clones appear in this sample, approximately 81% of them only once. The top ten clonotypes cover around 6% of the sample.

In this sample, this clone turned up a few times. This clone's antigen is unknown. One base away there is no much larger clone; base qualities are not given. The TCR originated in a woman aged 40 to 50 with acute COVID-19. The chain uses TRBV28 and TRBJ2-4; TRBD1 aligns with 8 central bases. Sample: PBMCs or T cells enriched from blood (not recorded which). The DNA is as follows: TGTGCCAGCAGTTCTACATCCGGCAGGGGGCTTGCCAAAAACATTCAGTACTTC. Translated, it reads CASSSTSGRGLAKNIQYF. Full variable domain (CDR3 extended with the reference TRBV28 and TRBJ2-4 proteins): DVKVTQSSRYLVKRTGEKVFLECVQDMDHENMFWYRQDPGLGLRLIYFSYDVKMKEKGDIPEGYSVSREKKERFSLILESASTNQTSMYLCASSSTSGRGLAKNIQYFGAGTRLSVL.